This entry describes one T cell receptor (beta chain). This clone was detected only once. The target of this receptor is not known. No quality values exist for individual bases; no much larger clone is one base distant. The receptor library was made with the immunoSEQ multiplex PCR assay. For the multiplex PCR, a mixture combining 60 forward primers for TCR Vbeta segments and 13 reverse primers for TCR Jbeta segments was used. The CDR3 region of rearranged TCR beta genes was amplified from genomic DNA by a multiplex PCR assay. The amplified TCR beta libraries were sequenced on the Illumina HiSeq System as 87-base-pair reads. Under the source paper's analysis protocol: A later analysis tallied tens of millions of unique TCR beta chains across the 600 to 700 repertoires, and about 12 million of those chains were shared by two or more donors. A nearest-neighbor algorithm error-corrected the raw reads and collapsed the reads into unique sequences, merging closely related sequences to remove PCR and sequencing errors. V, D and J gene segments were assigned by aligning CDR3 sequences to IMGT reference sequences. For a sequence to be retained, a match of at least six nucleotides to both a V gene segment and a J gene segment was required. Rearrangements were called productive when the CDR3 lacked stop codons and stayed in frame with V and J; all others were non-productive. Following IMGT convention, CDR3 was defined as the stretch from the second conserved V-encoded cysteine to the conserved J-encoded phenylalanine. The earlier analysis of 587 of the donors excluded sequences that lacked an unambiguous match to a single V gene segment. In an earlier analysis of more than 500 of the donors, a V segment was called functional when productive rearrangements were above 56.7%, and segregating when the standard deviation between donors exceeded 5%. A statistical classification framework was built for diagnosing cytomegalovirus status from the catalog of TCR beta chain sequences. A later analysis assigned V and J genes by comparing TCR nucleotide sequences with IMGT/GENE-DB human TR gene sequences. Using the TCRdist pipeline, a later analysis assigned CDR3 sequences along with most-parsimonious VDJ recombination scenarios. In a later analysis, each TCR beta chain was defined by its CDR3 amino acid sequence together with its V-gene family, and reads without a unique V-gene family were excluded. To address suspected cross-contamination and a sequencing artifact, a later analysis removed over 500 highly shared, low-generation-probability nucleotide sequences. In a later analysis, a clonal expansion index for each public chain was calculated from normalized within-repertoire ranks of inferred template counts. Generation probabilities in a later analysis came from a VDJ recombination model fitted to out-of-frame rearrangements, and those results were checked against IGoR. Hypergeometric tests were used in a later analysis to score TCR-TCR, TCR-HLA and TCR-CMV co-occurrence, with a repertoire-size bias correction applied to the TCR pairs. To estimate false discovery rates, a later analysis permuted the HLA or CMV assignments 20 times. In a later analysis, co-occurring TCRs were grouped using DBSCAN, and TCRdist sequence similarity was added for clustering within HLA-allele-positive subsets. Repertoires with fewer than 30,000 or more than 120,000 public chains, plus five repertoires with anomalous nucleotide sharing, were excluded from co-occurrence clustering. Imported from immuneACCESS, the table was reduced by TCRdb to in-frame sequences with V and J called. These copies leave out some clones; in studies compared against another copy, an unresolved V gene accounts for under half, and the cause of the remainder is not known. The V and J calls and clone size were taken over from that table, and D and trimming were inferred from the DNA. In this sample the table shows approximately 110,000 clones, 74% of which occur a single time. Clones ranked in the top ten supply 4% to 4.5% of the sample.

The data belong to a study of cytomegalovirus exposure and HLA in healthy donors (dated 2017 in TCRdb). About the full investigation: An earlier analysis of several hundred of the donors reported 250 to 350 Gb of sequence data and 117 million unique TCR beta sequences obtained from around 170 million T cells. All discovery cohort repertoires had been generated using a single sequencing platform. Typing coverage varied by locus: about 629-640 donors for A, B, C, DRB1 and DQB1; around 560 for DQA1; about 570 for DPA1; roughly 450 for DPB1. HLA typing covered class I and class II loci at four-digit resolution. To study patterns of TCR occurrence, a later analysis re-analyzed previously published TCR beta repertoires from more than 550 donors and added high-resolution HLA genotyping. Because of strong linkage in the cohort, four or five DR-DQ haplotypes were treated as single units for association and clustering. Donor age, sex, ethnicity and CMV serostatus were compiled together with the repertoire data. About 300 gigabases of sequencing data and 80 million or so unique TCR sequences were included in an early release covering roughly 700 HLA-typed donors. Rather than using new phenotypic data, the later analysis identified candidate immune exposures from TCR beta sequences and from how often those sequences occurred across donors. Along with the roughly 700-subject first cohort, a separate validation cohort of 120 different subjects was used. In an earlier analysis of about 590 of the donors, high-throughput TCR beta sequencing was used to judge whether each TCR beta V gene segment behaved as functional or pseudogenic. Among 300 to 500 genotyped donors of the cohort, an average of around 250,000 unique TCR beta nucleotide sequences was sequenced per donor, of which 15% to 20% were non-productive. To predict cytomegalovirus infection status, the study brought together high-throughput TCR immunosequencing, statistical association of individual TCRs with disease status, and machine learning. The genetic ancestry cluster associated with self-reported Caucasian donors included about 81% of the 398 genotyped donors. The study aimed to test whether cataloging public T cell receptors could reveal signatures of past pathogen exposure. Genome-wide SNP genotypes for about 65% of the 666 donors were used in a later genetic analysis, which treated that subset as a discovery cohort. The T cell repertoires of 666 subjects were profiled by immunosequencing and related to cytomegalovirus serostatus. The full study reports these points: Compared with equally common non-associated chains, HLA-associated TCR beta chains in a later analysis were more clonally expanded and had lower generation probabilities. Correlated functional status among segregating V segments might be attributable to linkage disequilibrium, but an unknown experimental factor could not be ruled out. The cohort was sequenced for TCR beta chains only, and without alpha or paired-chain data the features that could be detected were limited. Broadly in line with IMGT annotations, most TCR beta V segments showed up in productive rearrangements about 87% or about 30% of the time in an earlier analysis of approximately 640 of the donors. A later genetic analysis associated a missense DCLRE1C variant with V-gene and J-gene trimming of TCR beta chains, and an independent cohort replicated the association. A cluster of highly shared sequence variants was judged likely to be a technical artifact of the sequencing pipeline. In the study, about 150 TCR beta chains were listed as associated with cytomegalovirus. Because HLA typing was missing for some donors at each locus, association tests included only the typed subset. In a later analysis, TCR association rates were found to vary across HLA loci, with the most associated TCRs seen for DRB1 alleles and the fewest for HLA-C alleles. A further reported finding was that TCR beta sequences accurately predicted the HLA-A and HLA-B alleles for most subjects in the first cohort. Most TCR sequences were observed very rarely across donors, whereas some public TCRs were present in many individuals. CMV serostatus was the only immune exposure information available for the cohort. When HLA alleles, especially DR and DQ, strongly co-occurred, attributing TCR associations to individual alleles was difficult. Sequencing depth was assumed to be roughly uniform across donors in the presence/absence analyses, though that assumption may not hold. According to the authors, the approach could potentially be generalized to other disease states and immunological phenotypes. The classifier was reported to diagnose cytomegalovirus status with high specificity and sensitivity in both the original and validation cohorts. In a later analysis, several top co-occurrence clusters were reported to appear linked to parvovirus B19, influenza, CMV and Epstein-Barr virus. In vitro tests confirmed that a few of the cytomegalovirus-associated TCR beta chains recognize cytomegalovirus antigens. According to a later analysis, most CMV-associated TCR beta chains appeared to be HLA-restricted, and the HLA associations seemed to be driven largely by CMV exposure. Some IMGT-functional V segments, including TRBV6-2 and TRBV6-3, could not be told apart with the 87-base-pair reads, so those segments were excluded. Compared with the approximately 670-donor mean, donors in an Asian-associated ancestry cluster had fewer N-insertions in productive TCRs, according to a later genetic analysis. Over 15 rarely observed V segments, including chromosome 9 orphons, were excluded from the earlier analysis of approximately 500 of the donors because counts were too low. Specific HLA alleles were associated with 16,951 TCR beta sequences at a false discovery rate of 0.05 in a later analysis.

Trimming at the junction amounts to 3 bases on V and 5 bases on J, and the germline ends lie 8 bases apart. There are 13 amino acids in the CDR3, from cysteine to phenylalanine inclusive. The DNA shown is the 39-base CDR3, in frame from base 1. The germline V gene specifies SGHNT as CDR1 and YENEEA as CDR2. The cohort was made up of 666 healthy bone marrow donors. Cohort members were all nominally healthy when sampled, although unrecorded immune exposures were likely present. The donor was CMV seropositive and belonged to the group of 250 to 300 seropositive cohort members. A peripheral blood sample was provided by each donor, and peripheral blood mononuclear cells were used for TCR beta sequencing. The Qiagen DNeasy Blood Extraction Kit was used to extract genomic DNA from the blood cell samples.

This sequence originates from a woman in her forties or fifties in good health and CMV-seropositive. The source material was PBMCs. Rearrangement joined TRBV11-3 to TRBJ2-1, with TRBD1 perhaps the D gene, on 5 matching bases. Here the CDR3 is given as CASSFDRNNEQFF. The sequenced DNA is TGTGCCAGCAGCTTTGACAGAAACAATGAGCAGTTCTTC. Beyond the CDR3, the reference TRBV11-3 and TRBJ2-1 genes provide the residues; the full variable domain reads: EAGVVQSPRYKIIEKKQPVAFWCNPISGHNTLYWYLQNLGQGPELLIRYENEEAVDDSQLPKDRFSAERLKGVDSTLKIQPAELGDSAVYLCASSFDRNNEQFFGPGTRLTVL.